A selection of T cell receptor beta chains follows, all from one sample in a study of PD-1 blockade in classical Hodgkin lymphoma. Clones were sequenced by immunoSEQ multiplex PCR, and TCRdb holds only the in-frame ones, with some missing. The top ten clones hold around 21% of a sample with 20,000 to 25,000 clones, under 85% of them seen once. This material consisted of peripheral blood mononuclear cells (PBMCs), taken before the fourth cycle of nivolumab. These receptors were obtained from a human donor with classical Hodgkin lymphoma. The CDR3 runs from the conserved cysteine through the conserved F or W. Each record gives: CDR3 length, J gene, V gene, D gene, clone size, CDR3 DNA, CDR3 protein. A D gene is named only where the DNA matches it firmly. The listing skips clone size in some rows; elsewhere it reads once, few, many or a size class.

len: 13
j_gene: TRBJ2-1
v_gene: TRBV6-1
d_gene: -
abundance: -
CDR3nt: TGTGCCAGCAGTAAACGGTATGAGAATGAGCAGTTCTTC
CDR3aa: CASSKRYENEQFF

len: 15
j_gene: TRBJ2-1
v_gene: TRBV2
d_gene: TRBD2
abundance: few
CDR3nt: TGTGCCAGCAGAGCTTCGACTAGCGGATACAATGAGCAGTTCTTC
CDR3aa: CASRASTSGYNEQFF

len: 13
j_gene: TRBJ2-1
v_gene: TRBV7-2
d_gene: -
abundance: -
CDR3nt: TGTGCCAGCAGCTTAGGGTATATCAATGAGCAGTTCTTC
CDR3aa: CASSLGYINEQFF

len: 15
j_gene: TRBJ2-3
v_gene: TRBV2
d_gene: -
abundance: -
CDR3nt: TGTGCCAGCAGTGAGGCAGGATCTAGCACAGATACGCAGTATTTT
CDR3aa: CASSEAGSSTDTQYF

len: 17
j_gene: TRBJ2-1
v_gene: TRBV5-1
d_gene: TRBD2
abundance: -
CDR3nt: TGCGCCAGCAGCCCAGGGTGGAGCGGGATCGAAAGCAATGAGCAGTTCTTC
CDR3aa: CASSPGWSGIESNEQFF

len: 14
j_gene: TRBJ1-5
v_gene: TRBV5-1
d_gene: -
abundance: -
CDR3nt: TGCGCCAGCAGCTTGGGAGAGTACAATCAGCCCCAGCATTTT
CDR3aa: CASSLGEYNQPQHF

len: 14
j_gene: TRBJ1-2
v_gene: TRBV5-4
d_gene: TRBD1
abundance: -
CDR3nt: TGTGCCAGCAGCTCACAGGGGGCTGACTATGGCTACACCTTC
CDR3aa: CASSSQGADYGYTF

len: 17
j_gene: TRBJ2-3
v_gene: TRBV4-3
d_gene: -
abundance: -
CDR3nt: TGCGCCAGCAGCCCTTACCGACTAGCCGCGGGGGCGAATACGCAGTATTTT
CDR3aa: CASSPYRLAAGANTQYF

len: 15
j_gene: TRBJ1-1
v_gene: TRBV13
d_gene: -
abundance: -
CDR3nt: TGTGCCAGCAGCCCCCTCGGCAGCCAGGGCACTGAAGCTTTCTTT
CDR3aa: CASSPLGSQGTEAFF

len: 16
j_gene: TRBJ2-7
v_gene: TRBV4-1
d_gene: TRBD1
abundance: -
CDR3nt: TGCGCCAGCAGCCAATTACCGGGACAGGGCTGGACCGAGCAGTACTTC
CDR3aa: CASSQLPGQGWTEQYF

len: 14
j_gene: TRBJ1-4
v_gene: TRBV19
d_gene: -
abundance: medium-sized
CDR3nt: TGTGCCAGTAGTATTTGGCAGGGGAATGAAAAACTGTTTTTT
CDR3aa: CASSIWQGNEKLFF

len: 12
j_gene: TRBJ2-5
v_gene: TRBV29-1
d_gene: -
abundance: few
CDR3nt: TGCAGCGTTGCGGCTAGCGTTGAGACCCAGTACTTC
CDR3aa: CSVAASVETQYF

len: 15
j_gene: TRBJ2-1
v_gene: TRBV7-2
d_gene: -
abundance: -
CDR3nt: TGTGCCAGCAGCTTAAATTTTGGGGCCTACAATGAGCAGTTCTTC
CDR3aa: CASSLNFGAYNEQFF

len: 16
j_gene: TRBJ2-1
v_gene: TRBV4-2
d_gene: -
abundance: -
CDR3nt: TGTGCCAGCAGCCAAGAGAGGCTGGGGCCCTACAATGAGCAGTTCTTC
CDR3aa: CASSQERLGPYNEQFF

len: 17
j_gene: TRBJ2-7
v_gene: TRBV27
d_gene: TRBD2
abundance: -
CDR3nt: TGTGCCAGCAGTCCGTCAAACCCGGGACTAGCGGGAAGTAATAAGTACTTC
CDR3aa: CASSPSNPGLAGSNKYF

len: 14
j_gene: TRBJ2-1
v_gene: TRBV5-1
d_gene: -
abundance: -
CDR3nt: TGCGCCAGCAGCTTGGGGGGTACTAACAATGAGCAGTTCTTC
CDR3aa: CASSLGGTNNEQFF

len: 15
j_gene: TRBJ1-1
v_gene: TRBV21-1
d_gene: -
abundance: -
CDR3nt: TGTGCCAGCAGCAAAGATAGCCAGCAGAACACTGAAGCTTTCTTT
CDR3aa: CASSKDSQQNTEAFF

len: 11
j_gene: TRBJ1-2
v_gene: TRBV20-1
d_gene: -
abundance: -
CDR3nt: TGCAGTGCGTCCGGGGGCTATGGCTACACCTTC
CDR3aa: CSASGGYGYTF

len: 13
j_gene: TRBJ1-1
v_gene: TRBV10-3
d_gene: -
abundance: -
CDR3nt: TGTGCCATCAGCCTCGGGGGTGGCACTGAAGCTTTCTTT
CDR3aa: CAISLGGGTEAFF

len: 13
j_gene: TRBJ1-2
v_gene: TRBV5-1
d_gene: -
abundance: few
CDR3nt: TGCGCCAGCAGTAGGCTGACGAACTATGGCTACACCTTC
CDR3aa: CASSRLTNYGYTF

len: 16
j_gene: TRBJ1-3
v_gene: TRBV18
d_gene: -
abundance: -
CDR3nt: TGTGCCAGCTCACCAAGGACAGAACCCTCTGGAAACACCATATATTTT
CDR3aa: CASSPRTEPSGNTIYF

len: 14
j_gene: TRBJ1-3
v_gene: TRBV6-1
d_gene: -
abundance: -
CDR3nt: TGTGCCAGCAGTGAGTCACCAGGGGTTGTCACCATATATTTT
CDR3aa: CASSESPGVVTIYF

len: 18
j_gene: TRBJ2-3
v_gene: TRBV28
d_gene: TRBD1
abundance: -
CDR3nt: TGTGCCAGCAGTTCCCCCGGGACAGGGTTTGTTGGCACAGATACGCAGTATTTT
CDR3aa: CASSSPGTGFVGTDTQYF

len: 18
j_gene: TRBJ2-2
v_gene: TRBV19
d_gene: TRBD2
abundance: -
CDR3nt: TGTGCCAGTAGTAGCCTGGTAGCGGGGGTCTCTTTAACGCCGGAGCTGTTTTTT
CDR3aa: CASSSLVAGVSLTPELFF

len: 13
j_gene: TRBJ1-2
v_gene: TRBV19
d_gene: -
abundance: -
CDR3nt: TGTGCCAGTAGTATAGATCCCCTCTATGGCTACACCTTC
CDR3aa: CASSIDPLYGYTF

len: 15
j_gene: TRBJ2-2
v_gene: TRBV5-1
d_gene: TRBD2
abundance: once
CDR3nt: TGCGCCAGCAGCTTTCAAGCGGGAGGGACCGGGGAGCTGTTTTTT
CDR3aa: CASSFQAGGTGELFF

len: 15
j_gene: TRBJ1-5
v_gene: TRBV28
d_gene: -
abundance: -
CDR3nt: TGTGCCAGCAGTTTACCCCAGGGCGGCAATCAGCCCCAGCATTTT
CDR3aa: CASSLPQGGNQPQHF

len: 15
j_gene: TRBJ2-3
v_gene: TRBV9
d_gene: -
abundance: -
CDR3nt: TGTGCCAGCAGCGTAGGTACTAGTCGAGCGGATACGCAGTATTTT
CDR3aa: CASSVGTSRADTQYF

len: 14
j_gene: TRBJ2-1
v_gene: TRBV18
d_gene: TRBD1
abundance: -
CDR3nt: TGTGCCAGCTCACTACAGGGGTTGGACAATGAGCAGTTCTTC
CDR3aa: CASSLQGLDNEQFF

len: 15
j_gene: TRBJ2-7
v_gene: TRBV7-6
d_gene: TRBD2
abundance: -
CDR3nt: TGTGCCAGCAGCTTAGAAGGCGGGAGTATCGGGGAGCAGTACTTC
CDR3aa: CASSLEGGSIGEQYF

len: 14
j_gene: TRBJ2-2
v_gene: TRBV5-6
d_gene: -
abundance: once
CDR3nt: TGTGCCAGCAGCTTGGGCGCGAACACCGGGGAGCTGTTTTTT
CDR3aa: CASSLGANTGELFF

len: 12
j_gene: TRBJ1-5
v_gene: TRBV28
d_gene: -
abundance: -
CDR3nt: TGTGCCAGCAGCCAGGGTGGACAGCCCCAGCATTTT
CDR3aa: CASSQGGQPQHF

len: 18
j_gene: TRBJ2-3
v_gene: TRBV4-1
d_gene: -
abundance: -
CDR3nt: TGCGCCAGCAGCCATCCCGAAGGGTGGTTGAATCCTGGTGATACGCAGTATTTT
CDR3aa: CASSHPEGWLNPGDTQYF

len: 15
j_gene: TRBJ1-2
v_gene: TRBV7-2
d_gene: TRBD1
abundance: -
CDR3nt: TGTGCCAGCAGCCCCAGCCGACAGGGCCTCTGGGGCTACACCTTC
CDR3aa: CASSPSRQGLWGYTF

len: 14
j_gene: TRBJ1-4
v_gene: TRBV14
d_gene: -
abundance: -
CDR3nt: TGTGCCAGCAGCCAAGAGGCGCGAAATGAAAAACTGTTTTTT
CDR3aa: CASSQEARNEKLFF

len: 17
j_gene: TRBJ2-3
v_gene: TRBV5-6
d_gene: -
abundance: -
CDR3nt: TGTGCCAGCAGCTTGGCCGGGCTGATAGCGGACACAGATACGCAGTATTTT
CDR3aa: CASSLAGLIADTDTQYF

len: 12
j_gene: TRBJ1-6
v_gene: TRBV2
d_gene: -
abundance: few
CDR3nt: TGTGCCAGCAGGGCAGGGAATTCACCCCTCCACTTT
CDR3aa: CASRAGNSPLHF

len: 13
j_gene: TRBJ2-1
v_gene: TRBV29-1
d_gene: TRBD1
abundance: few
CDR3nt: TGCAGCTTATCCGGGACAGCAAACAATGAGCAGTTCTTC
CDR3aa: CSLSGTANNEQFF

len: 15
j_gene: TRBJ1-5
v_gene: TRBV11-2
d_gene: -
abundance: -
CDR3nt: TGTGCCAGCAGCTTAGAGGCGGTGGGAAATCAGCCCCAGCATTTT
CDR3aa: CASSLEAVGNQPQHF

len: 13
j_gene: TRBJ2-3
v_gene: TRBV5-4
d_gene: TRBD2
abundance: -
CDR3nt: TGTGCCAGCAGGACTAGCGGGGGGGATACGCAGTATTTT
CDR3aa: CASRTSGGDTQYF

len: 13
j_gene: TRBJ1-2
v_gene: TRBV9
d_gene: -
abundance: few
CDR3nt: TGTGCCAGCAGCGTAGTAGGGAACGATGGCTACACCTTC
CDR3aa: CASSVVGNDGYTF

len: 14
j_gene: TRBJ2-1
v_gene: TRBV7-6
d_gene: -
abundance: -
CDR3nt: TGTGCCAGCTCCCAGGTAAACTCCTACAATGAGCAGTTCTTC
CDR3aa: CASSQVNSYNEQFF

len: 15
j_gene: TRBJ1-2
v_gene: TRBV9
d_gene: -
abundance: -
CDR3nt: TGTGCCAGCAGCTTGGAGTCCGGGAGGAGCTATGGCTACACCTTC
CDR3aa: CASSLESGRSYGYTF

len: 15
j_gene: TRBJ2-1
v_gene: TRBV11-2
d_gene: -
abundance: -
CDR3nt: TGTGCCAGCAGCTTAGCTAGCCCAACCTACAATGAGCAGTTCTTC
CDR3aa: CASSLASPTYNEQFF

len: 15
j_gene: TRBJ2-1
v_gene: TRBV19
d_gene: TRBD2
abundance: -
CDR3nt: TGTGCCAGTAGTCTCTCGGGAGGCGGGATCTATGAGCAGTTCTTC
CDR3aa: CASSLSGGGIYEQFF

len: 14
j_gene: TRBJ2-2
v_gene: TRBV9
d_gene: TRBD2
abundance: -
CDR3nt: TGTGCCAGCAGCCTAGCGGCGAACACCGGGGAGCTGTTTTTT
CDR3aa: CASSLAANTGELFF